Each of the 27 T cell receptor beta chains below was sequenced from the same sample in a study of T cell repertoires in cytomegalovirus infection. No antigen has been assigned to these receptors. TCRdb re-called the reads through MiXCR, storing one row per CDR3 protein. The table lists about 830,000 distinct CDR3 sequences, around a third of them singletons, with around 11% in the top ten. The material was cultured CD8+ T cells from PBMCs, obtained from culture after CMV antigen stimulation. These receptors were taken from a human donor in good health (CMV status not recorded). Some clones in this sample may be carry-over from other donors' samples.

V and J are TRBV15 and TRBJ2-2, with 10 positions matching TRBD1. J gave up 5 bases and V 7 bases, and 7 bases lay outside the gene matches. This CDR3 has 15 amino acids. Per the germline V gene, CDR1 is LNHNV and CDR2 is YYDKDF (reference sequence). CDR3 sequence (DNA): TGTGCCACCACCGACGACAGGGGGCAGACCGGGGAGCTGTTTTTT. Translating gives CATTDDRGQTGELFF.

This rearrangement joins TRBV27 to TRBJ2-5, with D possibly being TRBD2 (5 bases). V was shortened by 7 bases and J by 3 bases, with 12 bases between the two germline ends. CDR1 MNHEY and CDR2 SMNVEV come from the germline V gene (reference sequence). This CDR3 is built from 13 residues. The CDR3 DNA reads as TGTGCCAGCACCCCGGCGGGCAAAGAGACCCAGTACTTC. This gives the protein CASTPAGKETQYF.

The CDR3 protein is CASSSHAGTGGNEQFF. For the CDR3, the DNA is TGCGCCAGCAGTTCCCACGCCGGGACAGGGGGGAATGAGCAGTTCTTC. This chain connects TRBV4-1 to TRBJ2-1; TRBD1 matches 11 bases. Germline CDR1 and CDR2: MGHRA and YSYEKL. CDR3 length equals 16 residues. The J segment lost 7 bases and the V segment lost 6 bases, leaving 11 bases of the junction unmatched.

This clonotype was recorded a few times. V is TRBV7-6 and J is TRBJ2-5, with D tentatively TRBD2 (7 bases). Germline V gene sequence: CDR1 SGHVS, CDR2 FNYEAQ. Deletions cut 8 bases from V and 1 base from J, with 23 bases between. The CDR3 runs 17 residues. The DNA of the CDR3 is TGTGCCAGCCGACCATACCTGGGAGGGGGGACCCAAGAGACCCAGTACTTC. This encodes CASRPYLGGGTQETQYF.

This clonotype was recorded a few times. The chain couples TRBV7-8 to TRBJ2-1; possible D gene TRBD2, 5 bases. Looked up from germline, CDR1 is SGHVS and CDR2 is FQNEAQ. The V end was cut by 1 base, the J end by 3 bases, with 7 bases between. This CDR3 is 14 amino acids long. The CDR3 is CASSLEDFYNEQFF. DNA of the CDR3: TGTGCCAGCAGCTTAGAGGACTTCTACAATGAGCAGTTCTTC. Full variable domain (rest looked up from reference TRBV7-8 and TRBJ2-1): GAGVSQSPRYKVAKRGQDVALRCDPISGHVSLFWYQQALGQGPEFLTYFQNEAQLDKSGLPSDRFFAERPEGSVSTLKIQRTQQEDSAVYLCASSLEDFYNEQFFGPGTRLTVL.

The chain has TRBV5-1 and TRBJ2-1; TRBD1 might be the D (6 bases). CDR1 and CDR2 from the germline V gene are SGHRS and YFSETQ. The CDR3 consists of 17 residues. Trimming removed 4 bases from V and 0 bases from J, with 17 bases in between. CDR3 in DNA: TGCGCCAGCAGCCCAACCGGGACAACCAGCTCCTACAATGAGCAGTTCTTC. Encoded protein: CASSPTGTTSSYNEQFF.

J is TRBJ1-6 and V is TRBV4-2, with D possibly matching TRBD1 (5 bases). Trimming took off 3 bases at V and 6 bases at J, with 21 bases between the two ends. There are 18 residues in the CDR3. Germline loops: CDR1 LGHNA, CDR2 YNFKEQ. The CDR3 region has the DNA TGTGCCAGCAGCCATCCTACTGAGGGGCTCCCCCTTAATTCACCCCTCCACTTT. Amino acids: CASSHPTEGLPLNSPLHF.

This clonotype was seen more than once but under ten times. The V and J genes are TRBV24-1 and TRBJ2-1, with 9 bases lining up with TRBD2. Germline CDR1 KGHDR, CDR2 SFDVKD. V lost 2 bases to trimming and J lost 8 bases; unmatched junction nucleotides: 6. The CDR3 sequence is 15 residues long. The CDR3 DNA is TGTGCCACCAGTGATTCCCTGACTAGCGGTCATGAGCAGTTCTTC. Its protein product is CATSDSLTSGHEQFF.

The V call is TRBV11-2, the J call TRBJ2-7, with D hard to call. CDR1 is SGHAT and CDR2 is FQNNGV in the germline V gene. The CDR3 has 15 amino acids. V was pared by 1 base and J by 0 bases, with 10 bases between. The CDR3 reads CASSLGRSPSYEQYV. For the CDR3, the DNA is TGTGCCAGCAGCTTAGGGCGCTCCCCCTCCTACGAGCAGTACGTC.

The chain carries TRBV6-5 and TRBJ1-1; D is ambiguous. Trimming took 7 bases from V and 0 from J, leaving 9 bases between them. There are 13 residues in the CDR3. Germline V lookup: CDR1 MNHEY, CDR2 SVGAGI. DNA for the CDR3: TGTGCCAGCACACTATCCATGAACACTGAAGCTTTCTTT. This codes for CASTLSMNTEAFF.

In this sample, this clonotype turned up many times. The CDR3 spells CASSLPGSETQYF. CDR3 DNA: TGTGCCAGCAGCTTACCAGGGTCAGAGACCCAGTACTTC. The chain is built from TRBV7-8 and TRBJ2-5, with D perhaps matching TRBD1 (5 bases). The germline gives CDR1 SGHVS, CDR2 FQNEAQ. Trimming left V 2 bases short and J 4 bases short, with 8 bases between. The CDR3 runs 13 residues.

This clonotype was found many times. V gene TRBV15 combines with J gene TRBJ2-5; no reliable D call. The V and J ends lost 5 bases and 1 base respectively, with 14 bases between them. This CDR3 region has 15 residues. Germline V gives CDR1 LNHNV, CDR2 YYDKDF (reference sequence). The CDR3 nucleotides read TGTGCCACCAGCTCCAGTCCCCTGTCCCAAGAGACCCAGTACTTC. This translates into CATSSSPLSQETQYF.

Details on this clonotype: One end of the junction does not line up with germline, which may come from a read error. V is TRBV7-9 and J is TRBJ1-1; tentatively, D is TRBD1 (6 bases). Germline CDR1 is SEHNR and CDR2 is FQNEAQ (reference sequence). This CDR3 is built from 14 residues. The CDR3 nucleotides are TGTACCAGCACAGGACAGAGGGGGAACACTGAAGCTTTCTTT. This codes for CTSTGQRGNTEAFF.

This chain joins TRBV12-3 or TRBV12-4 and TRBJ1-6; a weak D match, TRBD1 (6 bases). The CDR3 contains 16 residues. V was pared by 6 bases and J by 2 bases, with 14 bases between. The CDR3 sequence is CASSLGGLAYNSPLHF. The CDR3 nucleotides are TGTGCCAGCAGCCTCGGGGGCCTAGCCTATAATTCACCCCTCCACTTT.

The chain is built from TRBV9 and TRBJ1-2, with D unresolved. Trimming shortened V by 3 bases and J by 9 bases, and 6 bases separated the two germline ends. Germline CDR1 SGDLS, CDR2 YYNGEE. The CDR3 is 10 amino acids. The DNA for the CDR3 is TGTGCCAGCAGCGGTACGAGCTACACCTTC. Translating it yields CASSGTSYTF.

The genes are TRBV7-6 and TRBJ2-5; no definite D call. V shed 0 bases and J shed 2 bases, with 7 bases lying between them. Germline assignment: CDR1 SGHVS and CDR2 FNYEAQ. The CDR3 has 14 amino acids. The CDR3 protein is CASSLALGQETQYF. DNA of the CDR3: TGTGCCAGCAGCTTAGCGCTGGGGCAAGAGACCCAGTACTTC.

This clonotype was counted only a few times. This chain links TRBV23-1 with TRBJ2-3, with D tentatively TRBD1 or TRBD2 (5 bases each). TRBV23-1 is an open reading frame whose function is uncertain. The CDR3 is 12 amino acids. Trimming took 4 bases from V and 6 from J, leaving 8 bases between them. The CDR3 protein is CASSPRDDTQYF. The CDR3 nucleotides are TGCGCCAGCAGTCCCAGGGACGATACGCAGTATTTT.

Of note for this clonotype: This could be a read error, since a much larger clone is one nucleotide away. This chain links TRBV7-2 with TRBJ2-3; 8 bases are shared with TRBD1. Per the germline V gene, CDR1 is SGHTA and CDR2 is FQGNSA. The length of the CDR3 is 15 residues. The CDR3 coding sequence is TGTGCCAGCAGCTTAGGACAGGGGTACACAGATAAGCAGTATTTT. Its protein product is CASSLGQGYTDKQYF.

The table lists this clonotype with many counts. The chain joins TRBV12-3 or TRBV12-4 to TRBJ1-4; the D is unclear. This CDR3 is built from 12 residues. V lost 3 bases, J lost 8 bases, and 7 bases lay in between. The CDR3 spells CASSLVEEKLFF. DNA of the CDR3: TGTGCCAGCAGTTTGGTTGAGGAAAAACTGTTTTTT.

The sample holds a few counts of this clonotype. The rearrangement uses TRBV28 and TRBJ2-1; perhaps D is TRBD1 or TRBD2 (6 bases each). Germline V gene lookup returns CDR1 MDHEN and CDR2 SYDVKM. V was pared by 1 base and J by 4 bases, with 17 bases between. This CDR3 comprises 17 residues. Here the CDR3 reads CASSLFIGRGPYNEQFF. CDR3 coding DNA: TGTGCCAGCAGTTTATTTATCGGCCGGGGGCCGTACAATGAGCAGTTCTTC.

The rearrangement links TRBV28 to TRBJ1-1; 8 bases agree with TRBD1. Losses at the gene ends were 4 bases for V and 1 base for J; bases not matched to a gene: 8. CDR3 size: 16 residues. Germline loops: CDR1 MDHEN, CDR2 SYDVKM. The CDR3 here is CASSSIRTGSNTEAFF. The CDR3, as DNA: TGTGCCAGCAGTTCCATCCGGACAGGGTCGAACACTGAAGCTTTCTTT.

This clonotype was observed a few times. V is TRBV12-3 or TRBV12-4 and J is TRBJ2-5, with D perhaps matching TRBD2 (5 bases). With 6 bases removed from V and 5 bases from J, the gap between germline ends came to 13 bases. The CDR3 sequence is 13 residues long. DNA for the CDR3: TGTGCCAGCAGCTCCAGCGGCGGCGAGACCCAGTACTTC. It translates to CASSSSGGETQYF.

The sample holds many counts of this clonotype. The CDR3 nucleotides read TGTGCCAGCAGCTTATGGGGCGGGGAGGATACGCAGTATTTT. Translation gives CASSLWGGEDTQYF. The chain combines TRBV7-6 with TRBJ2-3; D possibly corresponds to TRBD2 (6 bases). There are 14 residues in the CDR3. With 2 bases removed from V and 6 bases from J, the gap between germline ends came to 12 bases. Germline V gene sequence: CDR1 SGHVS, CDR2 FNYEAQ.

This clonotype was detected only a few times. The V gene is TRBV6-2 or TRBV6-3, the J gene TRBJ1-4; D uncertain. Between the trimmed V and J ends, which lost 7 bases and 13 bases, there was a span of 13 bases. The V gene's germline CDR1 is MNHEY and CDR2 SVGEGT. The CDR3 is 11 amino acids. CDR3 amino acids: CASTSGVVLFF. Written as DNA, the CDR3 is TGTGCCAGCACGAGTGGAGTCGTACTGTTTTTT.

This clonotype was seen at least ten times. The chain uses TRBV25-1 and TRBJ2-1; D is tentatively TRBD1 or TRBD2 (5 bases each). V shed 8 bases and J shed 7 bases, with 15 bases lying between them. Germline-derived CDR1 and CDR2 are MGHDK and SYGVNS. This CDR3 is built from 13 residues. Here the CDR3 reads CASGTYNRNEQFF. The CDR3 DNA reads as TGTGCCAGCGGGACGTACAATAGGAATGAGCAGTTCTTC.

This clonotype was counted between two and nine times. This sequence joins TRBV7-2 and TRBJ1-2, with D unresolved. The germline gives CDR1 SGHTA, CDR2 FQGNSA. Trimming removed 1 base at V and 6 bases at J, with 12 bases between. The CDR3 length is 14 residues. The DNA for the CDR3 is TGTGCCAGCAGCTTAGACAGCTATCGGGATGGCTACACCTTC. This codes for CASSLDSYRDGYTF.

The V gene is TRBV7-6, the J gene TRBJ2-5, with D tentatively TRBD1 (5 bases). Trimming took off 1 base at V and 5 bases at J, with 14 bases between the two ends. CDR1 and CDR2 (germline): SGHVS, FNYEAQ. This CDR3 comprises 15 residues. The CDR3 region is CASSLEAGNRETQYF. In DNA, the CDR3 is TGTGCCAGCAGCTTAGAGGCAGGGAACCGCGAGACCCAGTACTTC.